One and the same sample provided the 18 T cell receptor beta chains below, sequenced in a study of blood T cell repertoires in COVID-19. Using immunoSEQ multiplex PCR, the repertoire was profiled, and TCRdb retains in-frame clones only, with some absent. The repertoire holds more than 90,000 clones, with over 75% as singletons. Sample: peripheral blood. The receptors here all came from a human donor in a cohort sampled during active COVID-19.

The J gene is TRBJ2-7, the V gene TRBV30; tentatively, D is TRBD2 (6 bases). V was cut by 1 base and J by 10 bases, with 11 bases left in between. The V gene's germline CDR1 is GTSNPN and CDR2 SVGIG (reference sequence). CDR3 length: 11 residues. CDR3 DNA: TGTGCCTGGAGTGCGGGAGTCAACCAGTACTTC. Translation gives CAWSAGVNQYF.

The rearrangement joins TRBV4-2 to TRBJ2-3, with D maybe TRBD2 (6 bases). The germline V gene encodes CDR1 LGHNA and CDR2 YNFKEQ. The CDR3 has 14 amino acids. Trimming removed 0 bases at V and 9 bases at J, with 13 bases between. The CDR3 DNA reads TGTGCCAGCAGCCAAGATGTGGGGGGTCGGACGCAGTATTTT. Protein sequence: CASSQDVGGRTQYF.

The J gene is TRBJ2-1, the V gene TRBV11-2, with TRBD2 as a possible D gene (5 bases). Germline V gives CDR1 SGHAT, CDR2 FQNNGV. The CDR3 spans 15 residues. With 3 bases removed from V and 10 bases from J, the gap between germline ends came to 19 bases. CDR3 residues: CASSLKDFGVREQFF. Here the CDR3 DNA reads TGTGCCAGCAGCTTGAAGGACTTCGGCGTGAGGGAGCAGTTCTTC.

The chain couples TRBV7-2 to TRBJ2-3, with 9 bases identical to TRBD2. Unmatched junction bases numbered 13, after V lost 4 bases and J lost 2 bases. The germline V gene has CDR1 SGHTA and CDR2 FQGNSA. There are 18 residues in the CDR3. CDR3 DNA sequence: TGTGCCAGCAGCTCGTCGTTTCAGCGGGGGGTTATCACAGATACGCAGTATTTT. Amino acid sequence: CASSSSFQRGVITDTQYF.

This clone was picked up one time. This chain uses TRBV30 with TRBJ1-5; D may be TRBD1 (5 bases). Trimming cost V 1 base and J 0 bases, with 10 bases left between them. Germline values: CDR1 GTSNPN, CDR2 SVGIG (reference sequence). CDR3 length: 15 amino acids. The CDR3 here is CAWSGDSYSNQPQHF. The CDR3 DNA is TGTGCCTGGAGTGGCGACAGTTATAGCAATCAGCCCCAGCATTTT.

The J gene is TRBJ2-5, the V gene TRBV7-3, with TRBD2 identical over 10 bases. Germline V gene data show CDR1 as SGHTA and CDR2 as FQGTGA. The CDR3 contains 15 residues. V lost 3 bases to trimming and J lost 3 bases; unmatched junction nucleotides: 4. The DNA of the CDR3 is TGTGCCAGCAGCTTCAGCGGGAGGGCCGAAGAGACCCAGTACTTC. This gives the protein CASSFSGRAEETQYF.

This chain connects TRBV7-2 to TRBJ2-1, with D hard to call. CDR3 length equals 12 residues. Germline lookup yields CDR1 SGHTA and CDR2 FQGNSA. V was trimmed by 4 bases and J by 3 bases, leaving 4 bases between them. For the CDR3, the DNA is TGTGCCAGCAGCTCCCGCTACAATGAGCAGTTCTTC. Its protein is CASSSRYNEQFF.

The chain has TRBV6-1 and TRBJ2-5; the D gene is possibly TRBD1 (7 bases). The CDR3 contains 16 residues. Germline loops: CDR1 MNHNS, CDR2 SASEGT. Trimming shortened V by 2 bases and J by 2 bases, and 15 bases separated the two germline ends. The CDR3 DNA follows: TGTGCCAGCAGTGAAACGAGGGGGCGGGGACAAGAGACCCAGTACTTC. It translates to CASSETRGRGQETQYF.

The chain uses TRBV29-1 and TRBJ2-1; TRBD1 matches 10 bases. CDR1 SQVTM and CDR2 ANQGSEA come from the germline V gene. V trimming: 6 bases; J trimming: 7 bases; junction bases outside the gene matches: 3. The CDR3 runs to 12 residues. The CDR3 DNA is TGCAGCGTAGACAGGGGGCGTAATGAGCAGTTCTTC. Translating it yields CSVDRGRNEQFF.

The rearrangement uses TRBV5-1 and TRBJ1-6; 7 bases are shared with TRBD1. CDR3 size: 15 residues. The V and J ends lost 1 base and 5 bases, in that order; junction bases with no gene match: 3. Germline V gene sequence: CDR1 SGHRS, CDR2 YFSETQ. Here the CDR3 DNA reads TGCGCCAGCAGCTTGAGCACAGGGGATAATTCACCCCTCCACTTT. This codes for CASSLSTGDNSPLHF.

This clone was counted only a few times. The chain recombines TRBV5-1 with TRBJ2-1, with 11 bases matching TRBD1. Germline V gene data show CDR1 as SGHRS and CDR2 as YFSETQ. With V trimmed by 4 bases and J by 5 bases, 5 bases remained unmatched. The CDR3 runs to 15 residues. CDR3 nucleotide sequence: TGCGCCAGCAGCCTGGGACAGGGGGAAAACAATGAGCAGTTCTTC. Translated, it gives CASSLGQGENNEQFF.

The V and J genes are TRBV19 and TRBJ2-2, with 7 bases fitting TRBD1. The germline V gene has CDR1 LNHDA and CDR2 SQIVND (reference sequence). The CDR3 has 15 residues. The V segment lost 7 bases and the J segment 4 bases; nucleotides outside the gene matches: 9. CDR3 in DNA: TGTGCCAGTAAATCGACAGGGTCGGGCACCGGGGAGCTGTTTTTT. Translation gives CASKSTGSGTGELFF.

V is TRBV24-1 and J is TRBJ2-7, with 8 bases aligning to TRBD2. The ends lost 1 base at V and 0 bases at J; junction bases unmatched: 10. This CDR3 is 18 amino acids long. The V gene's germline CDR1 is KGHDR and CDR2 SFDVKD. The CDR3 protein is CATSDFRVAGSFSYEQYF. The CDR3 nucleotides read TGTGCCACCAGTGATTTCCGGGTAGCGGGGTCCTTCTCCTACGAGCAGTACTTC.

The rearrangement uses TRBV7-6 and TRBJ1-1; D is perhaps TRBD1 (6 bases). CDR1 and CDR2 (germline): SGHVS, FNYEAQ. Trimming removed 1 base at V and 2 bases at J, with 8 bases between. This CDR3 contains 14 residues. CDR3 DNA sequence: TGTGCCAGCAGCTTAGGGGGGCGAAACACTGAAGCTTTCTTT. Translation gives CASSLGGRNTEAFF.

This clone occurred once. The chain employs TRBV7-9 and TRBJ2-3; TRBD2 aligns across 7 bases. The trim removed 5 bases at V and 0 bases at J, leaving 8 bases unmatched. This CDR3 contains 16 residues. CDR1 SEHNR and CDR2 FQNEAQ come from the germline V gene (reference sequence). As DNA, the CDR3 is TGTGCCAGCAGCCCCGGTCTAGCGGAGAGCACAGATACGCAGTATTTT. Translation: CASSPGLAESTDTQYF.

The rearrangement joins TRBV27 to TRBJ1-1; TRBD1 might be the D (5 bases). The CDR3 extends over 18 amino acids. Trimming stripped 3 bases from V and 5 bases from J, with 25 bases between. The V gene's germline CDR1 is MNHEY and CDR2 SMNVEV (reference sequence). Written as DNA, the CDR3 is TGTGCCAGCAGTTTCGAGGGGCCGGGGGAGAGTCGGCGGACTGAAGCTTTCTTT. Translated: CASSFEGPGESRRTEAFF.

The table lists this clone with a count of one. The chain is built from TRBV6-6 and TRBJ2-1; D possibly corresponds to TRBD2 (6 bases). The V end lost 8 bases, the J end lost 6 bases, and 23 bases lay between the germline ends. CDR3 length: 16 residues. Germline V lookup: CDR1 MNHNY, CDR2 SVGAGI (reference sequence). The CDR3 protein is CASHWSSRGYSNEQFF. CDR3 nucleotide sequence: TGTGCCAGCCACTGGAGTTCCCGGGGGTATAGCAATGAGCAGTTCTTC.

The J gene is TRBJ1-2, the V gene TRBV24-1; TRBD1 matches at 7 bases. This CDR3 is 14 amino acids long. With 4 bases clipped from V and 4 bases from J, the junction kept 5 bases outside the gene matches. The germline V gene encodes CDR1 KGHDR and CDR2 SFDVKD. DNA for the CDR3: TGTGCCACCAGTGACCCCGGACAGGTCTATGGCTACACCTTC. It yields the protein CATSDPGQVYGYTF.